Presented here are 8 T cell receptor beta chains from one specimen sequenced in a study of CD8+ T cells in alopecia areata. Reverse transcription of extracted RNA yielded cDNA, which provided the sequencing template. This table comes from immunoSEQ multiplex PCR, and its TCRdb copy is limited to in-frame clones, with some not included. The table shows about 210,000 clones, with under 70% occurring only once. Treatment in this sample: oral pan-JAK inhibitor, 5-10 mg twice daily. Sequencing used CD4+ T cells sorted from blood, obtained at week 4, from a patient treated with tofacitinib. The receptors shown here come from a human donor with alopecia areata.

CDR3 bases: TGCGCCAGCAGCTCTACAGGCTCAGATACGCAGTATTTT. Its protein product is CASSSTGSDTQYF. The chain is built from TRBV5-1 and TRBJ2-3; D may be TRBD1 (5 bases). The V end lost 3 bases, the J end lost 4 bases, and 9 bases lay between the germline ends. The germline CDR1 and CDR2 sequences are SGHRS and YFSETQ. The CDR3 sequence is 13 residues long.

The DNA of the CDR3 is TGTGCCTGGAGTCCGGGGGGAAGAGGTACTGAAGCTTTCTTT. Its translation: CAWSPGGRGTEAFF. This chain joins TRBV30 and TRBJ1-1, with a tentative D call TRBD1 (5 bases). From germline, CDR1 is GTSNPN and CDR2 SVGIG (reference sequence). This CDR3 has 14 amino acids. Between the trimmed V and J ends, which lost 2 bases and 5 bases, there was a span of 15 bases.

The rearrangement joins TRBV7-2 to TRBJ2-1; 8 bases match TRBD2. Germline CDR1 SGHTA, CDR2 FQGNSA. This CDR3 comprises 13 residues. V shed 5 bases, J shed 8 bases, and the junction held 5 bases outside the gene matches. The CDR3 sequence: CASSRGGYDEQFF. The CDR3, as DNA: TGTGCCAGCAGCCGGGGGGGATACGATGAGCAGTTCTTC.

The CDR3, as DNA: TGCGCCAGCAGCCAAGATCCAGCGGGGGGCTTTAGGGAGCAGTACTTC. It codes for CASSQDPAGGFREQYF. The chain recombines TRBV4-1 with TRBJ2-7; 9 bases align to TRBD2. V trimming: 0 bases; J trimming: 7 bases; junction bases outside the gene matches: 10. Germline loops: CDR1 MGHRA, CDR2 YSYEKL. The CDR3 totals 16 residues.

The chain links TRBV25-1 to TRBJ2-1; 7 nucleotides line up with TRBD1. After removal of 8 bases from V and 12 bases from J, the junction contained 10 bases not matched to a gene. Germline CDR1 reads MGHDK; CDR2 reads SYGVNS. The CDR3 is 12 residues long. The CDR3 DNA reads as TGTGCCAGCCATGCTCCAGGGGGATCGCAGTTCTTC. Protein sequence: CASHAPGGSQFF.

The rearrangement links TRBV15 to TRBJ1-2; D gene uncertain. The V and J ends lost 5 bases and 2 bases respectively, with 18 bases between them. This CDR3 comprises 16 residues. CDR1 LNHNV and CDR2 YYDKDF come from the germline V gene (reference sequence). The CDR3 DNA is TGTGCCACCAGCTCGCCGCTCCACCGGGGAAACTATGGCTACACCTTC. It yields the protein CATSSPLHRGNYGYTF.

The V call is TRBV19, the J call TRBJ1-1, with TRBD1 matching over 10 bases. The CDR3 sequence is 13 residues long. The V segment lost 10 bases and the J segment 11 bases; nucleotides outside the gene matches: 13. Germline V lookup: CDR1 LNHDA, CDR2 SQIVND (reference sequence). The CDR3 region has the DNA TGTGCCACCACGGACAGGGGGGGTGATTTGGCTTTCTTT. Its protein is CATTDRGGDLAFF. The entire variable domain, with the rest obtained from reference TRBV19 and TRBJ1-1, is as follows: DGGITQSPKYLFRKEGQNVTLSCEQNLNHDAMYWYRQDPGQGLRLIYYSQIVNDFQKGDIAEGYSVSREKKESFPLTVTSAQKNPTAFYLCATTDRGGDLAFFGQGTRLTVV.

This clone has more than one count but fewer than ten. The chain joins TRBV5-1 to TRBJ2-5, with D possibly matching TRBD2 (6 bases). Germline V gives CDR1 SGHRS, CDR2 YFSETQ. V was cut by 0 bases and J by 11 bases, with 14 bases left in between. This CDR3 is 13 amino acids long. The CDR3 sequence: CASSLAEGTEQYF. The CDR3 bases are TGCGCCAGCAGCTTGGCCGAGGGGACTGAGCAGTACTTC.